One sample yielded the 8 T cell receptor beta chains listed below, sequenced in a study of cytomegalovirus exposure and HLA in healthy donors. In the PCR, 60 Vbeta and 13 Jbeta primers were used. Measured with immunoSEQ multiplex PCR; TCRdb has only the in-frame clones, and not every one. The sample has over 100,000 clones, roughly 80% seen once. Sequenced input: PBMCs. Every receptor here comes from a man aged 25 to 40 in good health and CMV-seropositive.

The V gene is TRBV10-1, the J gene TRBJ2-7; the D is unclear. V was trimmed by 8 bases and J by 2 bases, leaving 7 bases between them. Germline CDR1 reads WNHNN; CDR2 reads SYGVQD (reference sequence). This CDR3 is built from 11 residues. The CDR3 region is CASGTAYEQYF. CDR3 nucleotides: TGCGCCAGCGGTACAGCCTACGAGCAGTACTTC.

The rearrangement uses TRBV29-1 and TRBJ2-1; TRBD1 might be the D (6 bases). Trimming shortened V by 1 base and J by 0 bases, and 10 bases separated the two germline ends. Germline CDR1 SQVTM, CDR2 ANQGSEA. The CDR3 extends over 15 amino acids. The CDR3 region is CSVEGGLLSYNEQFF. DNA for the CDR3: TGCAGCGTTGAAGGGGGGCTTCTCTCCTACAATGAGCAGTTCTTC.

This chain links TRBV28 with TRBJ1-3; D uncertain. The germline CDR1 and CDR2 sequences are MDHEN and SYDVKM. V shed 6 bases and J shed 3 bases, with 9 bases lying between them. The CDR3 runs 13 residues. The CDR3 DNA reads TGTGCCAGCAGCTACTCATATGGAAACACCATATATTTT. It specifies CASSYSYGNTIYF.

This chain's CDR3 is CASSLGAGVEDIQYF. The CDR3 DNA is TGCGCCAGCAGCTTAGGGGCGGGAGTGGAGGACATTCAGTACTTC. The V call is TRBV5-1, the J call TRBJ2-4, with 7 bases lining up with TRBD2. V was clipped by 2 bases and J by 8 bases; unmatched bases: 10. Germline values: CDR1 SGHRS, CDR2 YFSETQ. The CDR3 covers 15 residues.

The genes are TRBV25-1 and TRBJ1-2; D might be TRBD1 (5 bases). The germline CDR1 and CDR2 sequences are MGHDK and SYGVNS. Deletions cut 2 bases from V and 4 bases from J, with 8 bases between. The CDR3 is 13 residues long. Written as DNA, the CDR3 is TGTGCCAGCAGTGAACAGGGCCTCTATGGCTACACCTTC. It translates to CASSEQGLYGYTF.

The CDR3 loop is CASTWGSGNTIYF. CDR3 DNA sequence: TGTGCCAGCACCTGGGGCAGTGGAAACACCATATATTTT. J is TRBJ1-3 and V is TRBV5-5; D is perhaps TRBD1 (5 bases). CDR1 is SGHKS, CDR2 YYEKEE, per germline (reference sequence). V was shortened by 6 bases and J by 3 bases, with 10 bases between the two germline ends. This CDR3 is built from 13 residues.

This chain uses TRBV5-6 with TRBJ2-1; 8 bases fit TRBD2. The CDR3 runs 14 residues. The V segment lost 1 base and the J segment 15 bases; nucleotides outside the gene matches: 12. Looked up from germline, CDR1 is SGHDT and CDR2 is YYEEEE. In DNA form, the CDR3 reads TGTGCCAGCAGCTTGACTGCCGGGGGGGCAAGTCTGTTCTTC. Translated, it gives CASSLTAGGASLFF.

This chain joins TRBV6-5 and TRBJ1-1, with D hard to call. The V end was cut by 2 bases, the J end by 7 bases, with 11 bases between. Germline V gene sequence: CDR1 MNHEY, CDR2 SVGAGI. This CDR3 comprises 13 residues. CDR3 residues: CASSYRVRGEAFF. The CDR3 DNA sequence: TGTGCCAGCAGTTACCGTGTTCGGGGTGAAGCTTTCTTT.